The clone carrying this T cell receptor beta chain has only a few counts. The data belong to a study of blood T cells in healthy people across ages. Combining a sample-barcoded 5' primer with a J-beta primer mix, a second PCR ran for about 6 to 11 cycles. TCRdb re-analysed the 5' RACE reads in MiXCR, keeping a single row per CDR3 protein. This table has about a million distinct CDR3 sequences, 35% to 40% appearing once. The receptor comes from a man aged 18 to 30 in good health. Sequenced: blood.

CDR3 loop: CASSLFSSGQDSPLHF. The CDR3 region has the DNA TGTGCCAGCAGCTTATTTTCGTCGGGCCAAGATTCACCCCTCCACTTT. This sequence joins TRBV13 and TRBJ1-6; D gene unclear. Germline V CDR1 and CDR2: PRHDT, FYEKMQ (reference sequence). The CDR3 has 16 residues. V lost 2 bases, J lost 8 bases, and 16 bases lay in between.